This T cell receptor beta chain is drawn from a study of cytomegalovirus exposure and HLA in healthy donors. Whole-study results and caveats: In vitro, a few CMV-associated chains proved specific for CMV antigens.

Trimming took 4 bases from V and 1 from J, leaving 14 bases between them. The CDR3 contains 16 residues. Germline V gene sequence: CDR1 MGHRA, CDR2 YSYEKL. With 60 Vbeta and 13 Jbeta primers, the PCR was carried out. The repertoire was sequenced with immunoSEQ multiplex PCR; TCRdb's copy has only in-frame clones and lacks some. The profile shows some 99,000 clones, about 70% of them singletons. This clone was counted once. The antigen is unknown. This receptor was identified in a female donor in good health and CMV-seronegative. V is TRBV4-1 and J is TRBJ2-4; D remains unclear. Sequenced material: PBMCs. The CDR3 coding sequence is TGCGCCAGCAGCCTCGGGTTGCCGGCGGCCAAAAACATTCAGTACTTC. Amino acid sequence: CASSLGLPAAKNIQYF.